This T cell receptor beta chain was recovered during a study of blood T cell repertoires in COVID-19. This CDR3 has 15 amino acids. Germline CDR1 and CDR2: KGHSH and LQKENI. V lost 6 bases and J lost 0; bases outside the gene matches: 4. TCRdb's copy holds only in-frame clones and misses some; the assay was immunoSEQ multiplex PCR. This table holds 190,000 or so clones, 70% to 85% found once. The TCR comes from a human donor with acute or convalescent COVID-19. The donor label of this sample is uncertain. V and J are TRBV18 and TRBJ2-7; 11 bases map to TRBD1. The sample consisted of peripheral blood. The CDR3 protein is CASSPGTGGSYEQYF. CDR3 DNA sequence: TGTGCCAGCTCGCCAGGGACAGGGGGCTCCTACGAGCAGTACTTC.